This T cell receptor (beta chain) was obtained from a study of cytomegalovirus exposure and HLA in healthy donors. Findings and limits, study-wide: Listed as cytomegalovirus-associated were over 150 TCR beta chains. Presence/absence analyses supposed approximately even sequencing depth among donors.

In the PCR, 60 Vbeta and 13 Jbeta primers were used. This table comes from immunoSEQ multiplex PCR, and its TCRdb copy is limited to in-frame clones, with some not included. The table lists roughly 130,000 clones, more than 60% of them singletons. In regard to this clone: Its cognate antigen is unknown.

CDR3 length: 14 amino acids. CDR1 and CDR2 (germline): MGHRA, YSYEKL. V lost 4 bases and J lost 3, with 13 bases in between. Sequencing input: PBMCs. The chain uses TRBV4-1 and TRBJ2-7, with D possibly being TRBD2 (5 bases). This TCR derives from a woman between 40 and 50 years old in good health and CMV-seropositive. The CDR3 reads CASSRDVGGYEQYF. The CDR3 bases are TGCGCCAGCAGCCGAGACGTAGGAGGCTACGAGCAGTACTTC.